This record looks at one T cell receptor (beta chain) sequence and its context. These data are taken from a study of shared clonotypes between healthy human individuals. Study background: Per-donor plates numbered three CD4 naive, three CD4 memory, two CD8 naive and one CD8 memory.

Profiled with immunoSEQ multiplex PCR; TCRdb holds only in-frame clones, not every one. The data contain approximately 1.4 million clones, 95% to 99% of them singletons. The germline CDR1 and CDR2 sequences are SGHNT and YYREEE (reference sequence). V was trimmed by 0 bases and J by 4 bases, leaving 19 bases between them. The CDR3 is 17 residues long. The gene calls are TRBV5-4 and TRBJ1-2; D might be TRBD1 (6 bases). The receptor was isolated from a man aged 25 to 40 in good health. Sequenced input: naive CD4+ T cells sorted from blood. Sample subset: CD45RA+ positively selected. The CDR3 spells CASSLDNRGVNTYGYTF. The CDR3 nucleotides are TGTGCCAGCAGCTTGGATAATAGGGGGGTCAATACCTATGGCTACACCTTC. Full variable domain (missing parts from reference TRBV5-4 and TRBJ1-2): ETGVTQSPTHLIKTRGQQVTLRCSSQSGHNTVSWYQQALGQGPQFIFQYYREEENGRGNFPPRFSGLQFPNYSSELNVNALELDDSALYLCASSLDNRGVNTYGYTFGSGTRLTVV.